This T cell receptor beta chain comes out of a study of blood T cells in healthy people across ages. The authors ran a second PCR of roughly 7 to 11 cycles using a sample-barcoded 5' primer and a J-beta primer mix. MiXCR was run by TCRdb on the 5' RACE reads, yielding one entry per CDR3 protein. The table has 1.5 million to 2 million distinct CDR3 sequences, just under 50% seen once. This CDR3 comprises 16 residues. Trimming shortened V by 6 bases and J by 6 bases, and 22 bases separated the two germline ends. Germline V gene sequence: CDR1 MNHNS, CDR2 SASEGT. What was sequenced was blood. The rearrangement joins TRBV6-1 to TRBJ2-3; weak D call: TRBD2 (5 bases). The receptor was isolated from a woman between 40 and 50 years old in good health. In nucleotides, the CDR3 is TGTGCCAGCAGGGCTACCCGCTTCGGGGTAGGGGATACGCAGTATTTT. Encoded protein: CASRATRFGVGDTQYF.